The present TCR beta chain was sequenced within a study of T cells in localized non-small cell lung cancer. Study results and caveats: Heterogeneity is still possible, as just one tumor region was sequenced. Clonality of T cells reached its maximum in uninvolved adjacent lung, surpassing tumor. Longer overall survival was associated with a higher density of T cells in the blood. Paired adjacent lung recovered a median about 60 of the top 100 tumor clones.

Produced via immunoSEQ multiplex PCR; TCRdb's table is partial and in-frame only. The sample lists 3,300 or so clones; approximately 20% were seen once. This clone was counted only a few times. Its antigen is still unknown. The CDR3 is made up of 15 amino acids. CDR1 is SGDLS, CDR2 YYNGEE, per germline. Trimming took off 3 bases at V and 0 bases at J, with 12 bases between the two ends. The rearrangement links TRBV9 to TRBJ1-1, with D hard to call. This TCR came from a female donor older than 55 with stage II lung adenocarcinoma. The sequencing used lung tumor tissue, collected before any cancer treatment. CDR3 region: CASSGHRYMNTEAFF. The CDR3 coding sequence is TGTGCCAGCAGCGGCCATCGCTACATGAACACTGAAGCTTTCTTT.